This entry features one T cell receptor (beta chain) sequence. Its antigen remains unknown. Approximately 210 ng DNA, tens of thousands of T cell genomes, went into each sorted-subset replicate PCR. Method: immunoSEQ multiplex PCR; TCRdb's copy keeps in-frame clones and lacks some. The sample contains roughly 410,000 clones, roughly 96% of which appear only once. The entry originates in a study of shared clonotypes between healthy human individuals. Study-wide results and caveats: Limited genetic and exposure-history diversity came from having few donors.

V was clipped by 2 bases and J by 0 bases, with 2 bases between them. From germline, CDR1 is SGHAT and CDR2 FQNNGV. The CDR3 is made up of 14 amino acids. This TCR was sampled from a man aged 30 to 45 in good health. This chain links TRBV11-2 with TRBJ1-6, with D unclear. Sequencing was done on a sample of memory CD8+ T cells sorted from blood. Subset defined: CD45RO+ cells pooled with CCR7-negative TemRA cells. This CDR3 is CASSLISYNSPLHF. The CDR3 DNA sequence: TGTGCCAGCAGCTTAATCTCCTATAATTCACCCCTCCACTTT.